The 22 T cell receptor beta chains listed next were all sequenced from one sample in a study of high-grade serous ovarian cancer treatment subgroups. The method was immunoSEQ multiplex PCR; TCRdb's version includes in-frame clones alone and lacks a portion of them. This table holds 3,200 or so clones, about 80% found once. The tumor samples were collected prior to definitive surgery or chemotherapy. The sample consisted of tumor tissue. These receptors came from a human donor with high-grade serous ovarian cancer.

The V and J genes are TRBV19 and TRBJ1-4, with a weak D call TRBD1 (5 bases). In germline, CDR1 is LNHDA, CDR2 SQIVND (reference sequence). Trimming removed 4 bases from V and 5 bases from J, with 17 bases in between. The CDR3 length is 16 residues. The CDR3, as DNA: TGTGCCAGTAGTACCTGGACATCGAGGGTGAATGAAAAACTGTTTTTT. The encoded protein is CASSTWTSRVNEKLFF.

The chain is built from TRBV6-4 and TRBJ2-1, with 10 bases that match TRBD2. Unmatched junction bases numbered 0, after V lost 0 bases and J lost 4 bases. Germline assignment: CDR1 MRHNA and CDR2 SNTAGT. This CDR3 spans 15 amino acids. CDR3 residues: CASSDSAGGYNEQFF. The CDR3 region has the DNA TGTGCCAGCAGTGACTCAGCGGGAGGGTACAATGAGCAGTTCTTC.

The CDR3 DNA reads TGTGCCAGTAGTATGAATACAGGGATCGGCAACACCGGGGAGCTGTTTTTT. It encodes CASSMNTGIGNTGELFF. The V call is TRBV19, the J call TRBJ2-2, with a tentative D call TRBD1 (6 bases). V shed 3 bases and J shed 2 bases, with 16 bases lying between them. CDR3 size: 17 residues. Germline-derived CDR1 and CDR2 are LNHDA and SQIVND (reference sequence).

V and J are TRBV13 and TRBJ2-3; D remains unclear. CDR1 is PRHDT and CDR2 is FYEKMQ in the germline V gene (reference sequence). This CDR3 has 11 amino acids. Trimming took 5 bases from V and 2 from J, leaving 2 bases between them. The CDR3 bases are TGTGCCAGCAGCATCACAGATACGCAGTATTTT. Translated, it gives CASSITDTQYF.

The J gene is TRBJ1-2, the V gene TRBV7-6, with 10 bases that match TRBD1. The germline gives CDR1 SGHVS, CDR2 FNYEAQ. The CDR3 sequence is 13 residues long. With V trimmed by 5 bases and J by 7 bases, 4 bases remained unmatched. This chain's CDR3 is CASSPGQGLGYTF. Written as DNA, the CDR3 is TGTGCCAGCAGCCCGGGACAGGGGCTTGGCTACACCTTC.

The V and J genes are TRBV5-1 and TRBJ2-7; 8 positions agree with TRBD2. V dropped 5 bases and J dropped 4; count of bases not matched to a gene: 8. This CDR3 comprises 14 residues. The germline CDR1 and CDR2 sequences are SGHRS and YFSETQ. CDR3 in DNA: TGCGCCAGCAGACCCGGGACTAGGAATTACGAGCAGTACTTC. Its protein product is CASRPGTRNYEQYF. Full variable domain (outside the CDR3, taken from reference TRBV5-1 and TRBJ2-7): KAGVTQTPRYLIKTRGQQVTLSCSPISGHRSVSWYQQTPGQGLQFLFEYFSETQRNKGNFPGRFSGRQFSNSRSEMNVSTLELGDSALYLCASRPGTRNYEQYFGPGTRLTVT.

The CDR3 sequence is CASSPRTGDYEQYF. CDR3 in DNA: TGTGCCAGCTCACCAAGGACAGGGGACTACGAGCAGTACTTC. The chain links TRBV18 to TRBJ2-5; 9 bases match TRBD1. The better agreement between TRBJ2-7 and the DNA end casts doubt on the J call. CDR1 is KGHSH and CDR2 is LQKENI in the germline V gene. The CDR3 is 14 amino acids.

The V call is TRBV7-2, the J call TRBJ2-7, with 8 bases fitting TRBD2. This CDR3 spans 14 amino acids. Germline V gene sequence: CDR1 SGHTA, CDR2 FQGNSA. V was clipped by 3 bases and J by 5 bases; unmatched bases: 6. The CDR3 loop reads CASSFQAGANEQYF. The CDR3, as DNA: TGTGCCAGCAGCTTCCAAGCGGGAGCTAACGAGCAGTACTTC.

The J gene is TRBJ1-5, the V gene TRBV6-1; D not resolved. There are 15 residues in the CDR3. V lost 5 bases to trimming and J lost 3 bases, with 14 bases between them. The germline V gene encodes CDR1 MNHNS and CDR2 SASEGT. The CDR3 DNA follows: TGTGCCAGCAGTTCACCGGGAGGGATCAATCAGCCCCAGCATTTT. Translated, it gives CASSSPGGINQPQHF.

This chain uses TRBV10-1 with TRBJ2-1; a possible D gene is TRBD2 (5 bases). CDR1 is WNHNN, CDR2 SYGVQD, per germline (reference sequence). V lost 6 bases to trimming and J lost 0 bases, with 15 bases between them. The CDR3 spans 16 residues. The CDR3 region has the DNA TGCGCCAGCAGCCCAACTGGGAGAAACTCCTACAATGAGCAGTTCTTC. Amino acid sequence: CASSPTGRNSYNEQFF.

The V gene is TRBV5-1, the J gene TRBJ2-2; D is possibly TRBD1 (5 bases). Trimming cost V 0 bases and J 6 bases, with 12 bases left between them. The CDR3 runs 15 residues. CDR1 and CDR2 from the germline V gene are SGHRS and YFSETQ. The CDR3 protein is CASSLAAAGPGELFF. CDR3 sequence (DNA): TGCGCCAGCAGCTTGGCCGCGGCAGGGCCCGGGGAGCTGTTTTTT.

The chain has TRBV2 and TRBJ2-7, with D possibly TRBD2 on 7 matching bases. The CDR3 contains 13 residues. The V and J ends lost 4 bases and 5 bases respectively, with 12 bases between them. Germline CDR1 is SNHLY and CDR2 is FYNNEI. CDR3 protein: CASSVGGPNEQYF. DNA of the CDR3: TGTGCCAGCAGTGTCGGGGGGCCCAACGAGCAGTACTTC.

The chain joins TRBV10-1 to TRBJ2-2; no clear D gene. There are 12 residues in the CDR3. V lost 6 bases and J lost 7, with 9 bases in between. Germline CDR1 is WNHNN and CDR2 is SYGVQD (reference sequence). The CDR3 region is CASSSSVGELFF. DNA of the CDR3: TGCGCCAGCAGCTCCTCCGTCGGGGAGCTGTTTTTT.

The V gene is TRBV2, the J gene TRBJ2-1, with 16 nucleotides matching TRBD2. The CDR3 is 17 amino acids. J gave up 7 bases and V 4 bases, and 7 bases lay outside the gene matches. The V gene's germline CDR1 is SNHLY and CDR2 FYNNEI. For the CDR3, the DNA is TGTGCCAGCAGTGGGGAATCGGGACTAGCGGGAGGGAATGAGCAGTTCTTC. Translated, it gives CASSGESGLAGGNEQFF. The complete variable domain, with remaining parts taken from reference TRBV2 and TRBJ2-1, reads EPEVTQTPSHQVTQMGQEVILRCVPISNHLYFYWYRQILGQKVEFLVSFYNNEISEKSEIFDDQFSVERPDGSNFTLKIRSTKLEDSAMYFCASSGESGLAGGNEQFFGPGTRLTVL.

This chain joins TRBV28 and TRBJ2-6; D is ambiguous. Germline V lookup: CDR1 MDHEN, CDR2 SYDVKM. The CDR3 is made up of 17 amino acids. The V gene lost 6 bases and the J gene lost 0 bases, with 15 bases spanning the gap. This chain's CDR3 is CASSLASSSSGANVLTF. The CDR3 coding sequence is TGTGCCAGCAGCCTGGCCTCCTCAAGCTCTGGGGCCAACGTCCTGACTTTC. The entire variable domain, with the rest obtained from reference TRBV28 and TRBJ2-6, is as follows: DVKVTQSSRYLVKRTGEKVFLECVQDMDHENMFWYRQDPGLGLRLIYFSYDVKMKEKGDIPEGYSVSREKKERFSLILESASTNQTSMYLCASSLASSSSGANVLTFGAGSRLTVL.

The rearrangement links TRBV4-1 to TRBJ2-2; D gene unclear. The ends were cut back, 0 bases at V and 1 base at J, with 9 bases in the middle. Germline V gene data show CDR1 as MGHRA and CDR2 as YSYEKL. This CDR3 contains 16 residues. In DNA, the CDR3 is TGCGCCAGCAGCCAAGATATCAACAGGAACACCGGGGAGCTGTTTTTT. It codes for CASSQDINRNTGELFF.

This clone was detected once. The genes are TRBV4-2 and TRBJ2-6; 10 bases fit TRBD2. V lost 5 bases, J lost 1 base, and 5 bases stayed unmatched. CDR1 LGHNA and CDR2 YNFKEQ come from the germline V gene. The CDR3 is 17 amino acids. Written as DNA, the CDR3 is TGTGCCAGCAGCTTCAGCGGGAGGGTGTCTGGGGCCAACGTCCTGACTTTC. Its translation: CASSFSGRVSGANVLTF.

This chain links TRBV29-1 with TRBJ2-3; 7 bases map to TRBD2. Trimming at V came to 7 bases and at J to 3 bases, leaving 7 bases not matched to a gene. Germline CDR1 and CDR2: SQVTM and ANQGSEA. The length of the CDR3 is 13 residues. The CDR3 bases are TGCAGCGCCAACCCCGGGGGGACAGATACGCAGTATTTT. Its protein is CSANPGGTDTQYF.

The chain uses TRBV5-1 and TRBJ2-5; possible D gene TRBD1, 6 bases. Trimming took 2 bases from V and 5 from J, leaving 19 bases between them. The CDR3 contains 16 residues. Germline V lookup: CDR1 SGHRS, CDR2 YFSETQ. The chain's CDR3 is CASSFPTGQARETQYF. The DNA for the CDR3 is TGCGCCAGCAGCTTCCCTACAGGGCAGGCGAGGGAGACCCAGTACTTC.

This clone is large within its sample. This chain links TRBV7-7 with TRBJ1-2, with D tentatively TRBD1 (5 bases). Looked up from germline, CDR1 is SSHAT and CDR2 is FNYEAQ (reference sequence). This CDR3 has 18 residues. Deletions cut 6 bases from V and 5 bases from J, with 28 bases between. The CDR3 DNA is TGTGCCAGCAGAGGTGTGCGGAGGGGCGGGATGGATGTATATGGCTACACCTTC. Translating gives CASRGVRRGGMDVYGYTF. The entire variable domain, with the rest obtained from reference TRBV7-7 and TRBJ1-2, is as follows: GAGVSQSPRYKVTKRGQDVTLRCDPISSHATLYWYQQALGQGPEFLTYFNYEAQPDKSGLPSDRFSAERPEGSISTLTIQRTEQRDSAMYRCASRGVRRGGMDVYGYTFGSGTRLTVV.

The V call is TRBV6-6, the J call TRBJ2-1; 12 bases agree with TRBD2. Trimming took 6 bases from V and 7 from J; bases not matched to a gene: 7. Per germline, CDR1 MNHNY and CDR2 SVGAGI (reference sequence). The CDR3 runs 15 residues. The CDR3 region has the DNA TGTGCCAGCAGCCTCCTAGCGGGAGGGCCGAATGAGCAGTTCTTC. Translated, it gives CASSLLAGGPNEQFF.

This chain connects TRBV28 to TRBJ1-2; 8 bases match TRBD1. J was trimmed by 8 bases and V by 7 bases; bases with no gene match: 6. Looked up from germline, CDR1 is MDHEN and CDR2 is SYDVKM. This CDR3 has 12 amino acids. CDR3 region: CASTDRDIGYTF. Here the CDR3 DNA reads TGTGCCAGCACGGACAGGGACATCGGCTACACCTTC.